This T cell receptor (beta chain) was identified in a study of human T cells and chemical hapten exposure. Study-wide results and limits: Expanded TCR counts at PT1 were positively correlated with the patch test score. The study found that DPC sensitization did not change TCRs above 1 in 1000 frequency.

TCRdb analysed the RACE reads with MiXCR anew, one entry per CDR3 protein. This table holds a few hundred thousand distinct CDR3 sequences, about 9.4% found once. With regard to this clonotype: The target antigen is unknown.

The CDR3 has 11 residues. From germline, CDR1 is MDHEN and CDR2 SYDVKM. V was clipped by 8 bases and J by 9 bases, with 14 bases between them. Time point reported: pre-sensitization, week 0. As for treatment: therapeutic diphenylcyclopropenone sensitization with weekly scalp DPC. This sequence originates from a woman in her 40s with alopecia areata. Some clones in this sample may be carry-over from other donors' samples. The sequences come from whole blood, collected in connection with sensitization to the hapten diphenylcyclopropenone (DPC). This chain uses TRBV28 with TRBJ2-7; D is possibly TRBD1 (6 bases). The CDR3 loop reads CASGWGQGQYF. The DNA of the CDR3 is TGTGCCAGCGGATGGGGGCAAGGGCAGTACTTC.